The TCR beta chain under discussion was sequenced for a study of blood T cell repertoires in COVID-19. This CDR3 region has 18 residues. Assay: immunoSEQ multiplex PCR; the TCRdb copy retains only in-frame clones and omits some. The sample carries about 340,000 clones, about 89% recorded once. V usage is TRBV21-1 and J usage is TRBJ2-7; the tabulated D call, TRBD1, remains unverified against the DNA. TRBV21-1 represents a pseudogene. Sequencing was performed on peripheral blood. The TCR comes from a woman aged 50 to 65 with COVID-19, enrolled during active disease. CDR3 residues: CASSKDRGRDSFLYEQYF. The CDR3 DNA sequence: TGTGCCAGCAGCAAAGACAGGGGGCGGGATAGCTTCCTCTACGAGCAGTACTTC.